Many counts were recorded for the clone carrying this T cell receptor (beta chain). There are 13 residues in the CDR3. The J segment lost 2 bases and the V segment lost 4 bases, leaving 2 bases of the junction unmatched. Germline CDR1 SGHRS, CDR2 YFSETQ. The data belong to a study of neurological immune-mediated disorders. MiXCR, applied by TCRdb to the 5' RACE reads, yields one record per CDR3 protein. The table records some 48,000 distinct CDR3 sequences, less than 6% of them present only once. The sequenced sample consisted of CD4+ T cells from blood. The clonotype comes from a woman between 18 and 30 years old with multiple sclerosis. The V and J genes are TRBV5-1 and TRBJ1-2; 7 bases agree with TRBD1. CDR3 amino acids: CASSPGGNYGYTF. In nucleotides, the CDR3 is TGCGCCAGCAGCCCAGGGGGGAACTATGGCTACACCTTC.